Reported below is one TCR beta chain. There is no known antigen for this receptor. Base-call qualities are not available, and no considerably larger clone is one nucleotide away. The cohort was made up of 500 to 850 healthy bone marrow donors. All cohort members were sampled while nominally healthy, although unrecorded immune exposures were likely present. The donor tested CMV seropositive, placing the donor among the 250 to 350 seropositive members of the cohort. A peripheral blood sample was provided by each donor, and peripheral blood mononuclear cells were used for TCR beta sequencing. The Qiagen DNeasy Blood Extraction Kit was used to extract genomic DNA from the blood cell samples. The sample originates from a study of cytomegalovirus exposure and HLA in healthy donors (dated by TCRdb to between 2016 and 2019). Regarding the research as a whole: In an earlier analysis of roughly 500 of the donors, 276 Gb of sequence data and 100 million or so unique TCR beta sequences from about 180 million T cells were reported. In addition to the first cohort of 666 subjects, a separate validation cohort of approximately 130 different subjects was used. Alongside the repertoire data, information on donor age, sex, ethnicity and CMV serostatus was compiled. Genome-wide SNP genotypes for about three fifths of the roughly 670 donors were used in a later genetic analysis, which treated that subset as a discovery cohort. The study profiled the T cell repertoires of 666 subjects by immunosequencing and related them to cytomegalovirus serostatus. Among some 410 genotyped donors of the cohort, an average of about 240,000 unique TCR beta nucleotide sequences were sequenced per donor, about a sixth of them non-productive. Every discovery cohort repertoire had been produced on one sequencing platform. Approximately 300 gigabases of sequencing data and 75 million to 85 million unique TCR sequences made up an early release that covered approximately 620 HLA-typed donors. To predict cytomegalovirus infection status, the study combined high-throughput TCR immunosequencing, statistical association of individual TCRs with disease status, and machine learning. Among the roughly 390 genotyped donors, 81% belonged to the genetic ancestry cluster associated with self-reported Caucasian donors. The study aimed to test whether signatures of past pathogen exposure could be identified by cataloging public T cell receptors. The number of typed donors differed by locus: about 620-640 for A, B, C, DRB1 and DQB1; approximately 540 for DQA1; over 600 for DPA1; and approximately 450 for DPB1. In a later analysis, previously published TCR beta repertoires from 666 donors were re-analyzed and high-resolution HLA genotyping was added so that TCR occurrence patterns could be studied. Roughly five DR-DQ haplotypes were treated as single units for association and clustering because of strong linkage in the cohort. Class I and class II HLA loci were covered by the typing at four-digit resolution. To decide whether each TCR beta V gene segment behaved as functional or pseudogenic, an earlier analysis of approximately 590 of the donors relied on high-throughput TCR beta sequencing. Rather than drawing on any new phenotypic data, the later analysis identified candidate immune exposures from TCR beta sequences and the way those sequences occurred across donors. Study-wide findings and limitations: In vitro tests confirmed that a few of the cytomegalovirus-associated TCR beta chains recognize cytomegalovirus antigens. The presence/absence analyses assumed that sequencing depth was roughly uniform across donors, and that assumption may not be true. Most TCR sequences were observed very rarely across donors, whereas some public TCRs were present in many individuals. In both the original and validation cohorts, the classifier was reported to diagnose cytomegalovirus status with high specificity and sensitivity. A cluster of highly shared sequence variants was judged likely to represent a technical artifact of the sequencing pipeline. In an earlier analysis of approximately 590 of the donors, most TCR beta V segments appeared in productive rearrangements about 87% or about 30% of the time, broadly matching IMGT annotations. V-gene and J-gene trimming of TCR beta chains was associated with a missense DCLRE1C variant in a later genetic analysis, and the association was replicated in an independent cohort. The 87-base-pair reads could not distinguish some IMGT-functional V segments, including TRBV6-2 and TRBV6-3, so those segments were excluded. The study gave a list of 150 to 200 TCR beta chains associated with cytomegalovirus. A later analysis reported that several top co-occurrence clusters appeared linked to parvovirus B19, influenza, CMV and Epstein-Barr virus. A later analysis found that most CMV-associated TCR beta chains appeared HLA-restricted, with HLA associations seemingly driven largely by CMV exposure. Compared with the 666-donor mean, donors in an Asian-associated ancestry cluster had fewer N-insertions in productive TCRs, according to a later genetic analysis. Because HLA typing was missing for some donors at each locus, association tests included only the typed subset. Correlated functional status among segregating V segments might be attributable to linkage disequilibrium, but an unknown experimental factor could not be ruled out. Some 16 rarely observed V segments, including chromosome 9 orphons, were excluded from the earlier analysis of a few hundred of the donors because counts were too low. According to a later analysis, TCR association rates differed among HLA loci, with DRB1 alleles showing the most associated TCRs and HLA-C alleles showing the fewest. It was suggested by the authors that the approach could potentially be generalized to other disease states and immunological phenotypes. The only immune exposure information available for the cohort was CMV serostatus. In this cohort, only TCR beta chains were sequenced, and detectable features were limited by the absence of alpha or paired-chain data. At a false discovery rate of 0.05, a later analysis linked about 16,000 TCR beta sequences to specific HLA alleles. In a later analysis, HLA-associated TCR beta chains were found to be more clonally expanded and to have lower generation probabilities than equally common non-associated chains. A further reported finding was that TCR beta sequences accurately predicted the HLA-A and HLA-B alleles for most subjects in the first cohort. When HLA alleles, especially DR and DQ, strongly co-occurred, TCR associations were difficult to assign to individual alleles.

Libraries were made using the immunoSEQ multiplex PCR assay. The multiplex PCR relied on a mix of 60 forward primers for TCR Vbeta segments and 13 reverse primers for TCR Jbeta segments. The CDR3 region of rearranged TCR beta genes was amplified from genomic DNA with a multiplex PCR assay. The amplified TCR beta libraries were sequenced on the Illumina HiSeq System as 87-base-pair reads. Under the source paper's analysis protocol: A later analysis counted about 80 million unique TCR beta chains across the 640 or so repertoires, and about 10 million of these chains were shared by at least two donors. Raw reads were error-corrected and collapsed into unique sequences with a nearest-neighbor algorithm that merged closely related sequences to remove PCR and sequencing errors. V, D and J gene segments were assigned by aligning CDR3 sequences to IMGT reference sequences. For a sequence to be retained, a match of at least six nucleotides to both a V gene segment and a J gene segment was required. A rearrangement was called productive if the CDR3 had no stop codons and remained in frame with V and J, and every other rearrangement was called non-productive. Following IMGT convention, CDR3 was defined as the stretch from the second conserved V-encoded cysteine to the conserved J-encoded phenylalanine. In an earlier analysis of approximately 590 of the donors, sequences lacking an unambiguous match to a single V gene segment were excluded. In an earlier analysis of more than 500 of the donors, a V segment was called functional when productive rearrangements were above 56.7%, and segregating when the standard deviation between donors exceeded 5%. A statistical classification framework was built for diagnosing cytomegalovirus status from the catalog of TCR beta chain sequences. In a later analysis, TCR nucleotide sequences were compared against IMGT/GENE-DB human TR gene sequences so that V and J genes could be assigned. A later analysis assigned CDR3 sequences and most-parsimonious VDJ recombination scenarios with the TCRdist pipeline. A later analysis defined each TCR beta chain by its CDR3 amino acid sequence plus V-gene family, and excluded reads lacking a unique V-gene family. In a later analysis, several hundred highly shared, low-generation-probability nucleotide sequences were removed to address suspected cross-contamination and a sequencing artifact. In a later analysis, a clonal expansion index was calculated for each public chain from normalized within-repertoire ranks of inferred template counts. In a later analysis, generation probabilities were computed using a VDJ recombination model fitted to out-of-frame rearrangements, and the results were checked against IGoR. Hypergeometric tests were used in a later analysis to score TCR-TCR, TCR-HLA and TCR-CMV co-occurrence, with a repertoire-size bias correction applied to the TCR pairs. False discovery rates were estimated in a later analysis by permuting HLA or CMV assignments 20 times. In a later analysis, co-occurring TCRs were grouped using DBSCAN, and TCRdist sequence similarity was added for clustering within HLA-allele-positive subsets. Repertoires with fewer than 30,000 or more than 120,000 public chains, plus five repertoires with anomalous nucleotide sharing, were excluded from co-occurrence clustering. TCRdb retrieved this table from immuneACCESS and kept in-frame rearrangements only. Not all clones are present; in checked studies, unresolved V genes account for under half, and no reason is known for the remainder. That table furnishes V, J and clone size, whereas the DNA furnished D and trimming. This sample lists 150,000 to 200,000 clones; about four fifths were detected once. The ten top clones hold 2% to 3% of the sample.

Germline trimming amounts to 3 bases on V and 0 bases on J, with 7 as the count of junction bases outside the gene matches. Including cysteine and phenylalanine, the CDR3 has 16 amino acids. This entry keeps only the CDR3 DNA: 48 bases, framed from base 1. As encoded in the germline V gene (reference sequence), CDR1 is SEHNR while CDR2 is FQNEAQ. The origin of this receptor is a woman aged 45-65 years in good health and CMV-seropositive. The chain is encoded by TRBV7-9 joined to TRBJ1-2; 7 nucleotides in the junction match TRBD1. Material for sequencing was PBMCs. The DNA reads TGTGCCAGCAGCTTCGGTCCGGGACAGACTAACTATGGCTACACCTTC. It specifies CASSFGPGQTNYGYTF.